The T cell receptor beta chain under discussion was sequenced for a study of blood T cells in healthy people across ages. It was with a sample-barcoded 5' primer and a J-beta primer mix that a second PCR of about 6 to 12 cycles was run. TCRdb analysed the 5' RACE reads with MiXCR anew, one entry per CDR3 protein. The table includes more than 550,000 distinct CDR3 sequences, 22% detected once. Study outcomes and limitations: Getting older went along with TCR beta diversity per million T cells dropping roughly linearly. There was a strong correlation between TCR beta diversity and naive T cell percentage. Donor CMV status, an unknown factor, possibly confounded changes in expanded clonotypes.

Every participating donor contributed 8 to 10 milliliters of peripheral blood through a draw. Points on this clonotype: Its antigen is undetermined.

Unmatched junction bases numbered 3, after V lost 4 bases and J lost 0 bases. The V gene's germline CDR1 is SQVTM and CDR2 ANQGSEA. The CDR3 extends over 14 amino acids. Specimen: blood. The clonotype originates from a man in his 70s in good health. J is TRBJ1-3 and V is TRBV29-1; 7 bases align to TRBD1. CDR3 loop: CSVVRDSSGNTIYF. CDR3 coding DNA: TGCAGCGTTGTGCGGGACAGCTCTGGAAACACCATATATTTT.